The 3 T cell receptor beta chains below come from one sample, sequenced in a study of T cell responses to AZD1222 COVID-19 vaccine. Generated by immunoSEQ multiplex PCR, the TCRdb table keeps only in-frame clones and is missing some. The data show roughly 130,000 clones, with around 90% seen just once and about 6% held by the top ten. Source: peripheral blood, taken on day 0 of AZD1222 vaccination. The source is an adult in good health.

In this sample, this clone turned up once. The gene calls are TRBV24-1 and TRBJ2-1; D gene unclear. CDR3 length: 14 amino acids. V lost 4 bases to trimming and J lost 4 bases, with 10 bases between them. Germline V lookup: CDR1 KGHDR, CDR2 SFDVKD. CDR3 protein: CATSDGASYNEQFF. CDR3 in DNA: TGTGCCACCAGTGACGGCGCAAGTTACAATGAGCAGTTCTTC.

The chain uses TRBV28 and TRBJ2-1; 10 bases are a match to TRBD1. The CDR3 extends over 14 amino acids. V trimming: 9 bases; J trimming: 2 bases; junction bases outside the gene matches: 4. Looked up from germline, CDR1 is MDHEN and CDR2 is SYDVKM. As DNA, the CDR3 is TGTGCCAGTCGGGACAGGGGTGCCTACAATGAGCAGTTCTTC. Amino acid sequence: CASRDRGAYNEQFF.

This chain connects TRBV27 to TRBJ2-7, with 7 bases matching TRBD2. The CDR3 contains 13 residues. Germline CDR1 MNHEY, CDR2 SMNVEV (reference sequence). Germline trimming cut 1 base from V and 6 bases from J; bases unmatched to any gene: 3. The CDR3 loop reads CASSLLIAGEQYF. The DNA of the CDR3 is TGTGCCAGCAGTTTATTAATAGCGGGCGAGCAGTACTTC.